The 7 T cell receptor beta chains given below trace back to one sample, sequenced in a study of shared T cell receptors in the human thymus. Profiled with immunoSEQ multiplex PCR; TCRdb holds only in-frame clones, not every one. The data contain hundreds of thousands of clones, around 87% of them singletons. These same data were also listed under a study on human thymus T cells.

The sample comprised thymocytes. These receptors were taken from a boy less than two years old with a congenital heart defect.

The CDR3 bases are TGTGCCAGCAGTGGGGTAGGGGGCTGCTACACCTTC. Protein sequence: CASSGVGGCYTF. V gene TRBV28 combines with J gene TRBJ1-2; 7 bases are a match to TRBD1. V lost 5 bases to trimming and J lost 9 bases; unmatched junction nucleotides: 6. The CDR3 runs 12 residues. Germline CDR1 MDHEN, CDR2 SYDVKM.

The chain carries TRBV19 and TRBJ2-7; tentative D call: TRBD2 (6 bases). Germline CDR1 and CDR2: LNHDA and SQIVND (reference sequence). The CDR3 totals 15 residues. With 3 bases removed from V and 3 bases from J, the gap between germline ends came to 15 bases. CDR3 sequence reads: CASSIPPREDYEQYF. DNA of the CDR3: TGTGCCAGTAGTATCCCTCCCAGGGAGGACTACGAGCAGTACTTC.

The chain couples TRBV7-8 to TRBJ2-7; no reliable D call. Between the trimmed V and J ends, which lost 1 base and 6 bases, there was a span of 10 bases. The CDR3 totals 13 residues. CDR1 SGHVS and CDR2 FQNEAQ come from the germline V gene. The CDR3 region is CASSLGESVEQYF. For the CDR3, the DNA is TGTGCCAGCAGCTTAGGTGAGAGTGTCGAGCAGTACTTC.

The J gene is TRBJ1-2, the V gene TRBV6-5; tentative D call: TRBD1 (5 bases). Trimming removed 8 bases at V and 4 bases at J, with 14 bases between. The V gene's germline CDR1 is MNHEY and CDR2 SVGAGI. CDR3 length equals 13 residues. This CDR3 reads CASAFRVPYGYTF. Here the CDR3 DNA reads TGTGCCAGCGCCTTCAGGGTTCCCTATGGCTACACCTTC.

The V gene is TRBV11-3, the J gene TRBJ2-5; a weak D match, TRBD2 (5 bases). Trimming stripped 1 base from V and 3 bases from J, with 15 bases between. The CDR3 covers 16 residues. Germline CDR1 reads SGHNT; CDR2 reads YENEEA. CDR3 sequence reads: CASSLGAGGGKETQYF. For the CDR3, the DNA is TGTGCCAGCAGCTTAGGGGCAGGAGGAGGAAAAGAGACCCAGTACTTC.

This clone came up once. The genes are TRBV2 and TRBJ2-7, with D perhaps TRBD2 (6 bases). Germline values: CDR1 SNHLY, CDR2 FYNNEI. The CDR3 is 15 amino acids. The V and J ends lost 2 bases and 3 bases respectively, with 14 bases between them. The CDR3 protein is CASSELGLGDYEQYF. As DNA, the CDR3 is TGTGCCAGCAGTGAACTGGGACTGGGGGACTACGAGCAGTACTTC.

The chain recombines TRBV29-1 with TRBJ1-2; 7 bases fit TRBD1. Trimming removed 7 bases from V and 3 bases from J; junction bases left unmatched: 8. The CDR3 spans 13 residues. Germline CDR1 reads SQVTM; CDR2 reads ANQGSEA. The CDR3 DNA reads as TGCAGCGGGAGGGACAGATATGACTATGGCTACACCTTC. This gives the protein CSGRDRYDYGYTF.